Listed here are 17 T cell receptor beta chains from one sample, sequenced in a study of T cell clonotyping in hematopoietic cell transplantation. Using immunoSEQ multiplex PCR, the repertoire was profiled, and TCRdb retains in-frame clones only, with some absent. Seen here are 9,000 to 13,000 clones, under 90% observed once, and the top ten hold more than 30%. The sample consisted of PBMCs, taken 180 days after allogeneic stem cell transplant. These receptor sequences come from a male patient aged 55 to 70 who had an allogeneic stem cell transplant from an unrelated donor, so the T cells may come from the graft donor. Some clones in this sample may be carry-over from other donors' samples.

This chain connects TRBV7-3 to TRBJ2-2, with 9 bases lining up with TRBD2. V shed 5 bases and J 1 base; nucleotides not matched to a gene: 2. CDR3 size: 15 residues. Germline V CDR1 and CDR2: SGHTA, FQGTGA. The CDR3 nucleotides are TGTGCCAGCAGCCCAGCGGGGGGGAACACCGGGGAGCTGTTTTTT. It translates to CASSPAGGNTGELFF.

CDR3 amino acids: CASSLIAGSYLFF. In DNA form, the CDR3 reads TGTGCCAGCAGCTTGATAGCAGGGTCTTATCTGTTTTTT. The chain combines TRBV5-6 with TRBJ1-4; perhaps TRBD1 as D (5 bases). The germline V gene has CDR1 SGHDT and CDR2 YYEEEE. The CDR3 runs to 13 residues. V dropped 1 base and J dropped 14 bases, with 15 bases sitting between them.

The J gene is TRBJ2-2, the V gene TRBV18; TRBD1 might be the D (6 bases). CDR1 and CDR2 from the germline V gene are KGHSH and LQKENI. The V end lost 0 bases, the J end lost 2 bases, and 10 bases lay between the germline ends. The CDR3 is 16 amino acids. CDR3: CASSPPRGTNTGELFF. The CDR3, as DNA: TGTGCCAGCTCACCACCAAGGGGGACAAACACCGGGGAGCTGTTTTTT.

The rearrangement joins TRBV2 to TRBJ1-2, with TRBD1 matching 9 bases. Germline CDR1 reads SNHLY; CDR2 reads FYNNEI. V lost 6 bases to trimming and J lost 2 bases; unmatched junction nucleotides: 4. The CDR3 is 14 residues long. CDR3 DNA sequence: TGTGCCAGCAGCCGGACAGGGGAGAACTATGGCTACACCTTC. Its translation: CASSRTGENYGYTF.

The V call is TRBV29-1, the J call TRBJ2-3; 10 bases agree with TRBD2. The V gene end was trimmed by 1 base and the J gene end by 1 base; junction bases not matched to a gene: 11. The germline CDR1 and CDR2 sequences are SQVTM and ANQGSEA. The CDR3 extends over 18 amino acids. CDR3 amino acids: CSVEGLAGEIFRTDTQYF. CDR3 coding DNA: TGCAGCGTTGAAGGCCTAGCGGGGGAGATTTTTCGCACAGATACGCAGTATTTT.

The chain links TRBV7-9 to TRBJ1-2; D is uncertain. Trimming pared 2 bases from V and 6 bases from J, leaving 10 bases between. CDR1 is SEHNR and CDR2 is FQNEAQ in the germline V gene (reference sequence). CDR3 length: 13 residues. The CDR3 DNA reads as TGTGCCAGCAGCTTAACCAACCGGCATGGCTACACCTTC. Its protein is CASSLTNRHGYTF.

This rearrangement joins TRBV7-2 to TRBJ2-7; D remains ambiguous. The CDR3 loop spans 12 amino acids. Between the trimmed V and J ends, which lost 1 base and 3 bases, there was a span of 4 bases. The germline V gene encodes CDR1 SGHTA and CDR2 FQGNSA. The CDR3 is CASSLDIYEQYF. In DNA form, the CDR3 reads TGTGCCAGCAGCTTAGACATCTACGAGCAGTACTTC.

In nucleotides, the CDR3 is TGCGCCAGCAGCTTGAGGCCTAGTAACCATGAGCAGTTCTTC. It is translated as CASSLRPSNHEQFF. The V gene is TRBV5-1, the J gene TRBJ2-1; the D is unclear. V was clipped by 1 base and J by 8 bases, with 13 bases between them. From germline, CDR1 is SGHRS and CDR2 YFSETQ. The length of the CDR3 is 14 residues.

The V and J genes are TRBV19 and TRBJ2-3, with D hard to call. The CDR3 loop spans 14 amino acids. V lost 3 bases and J 6 bases, leaving 13 bases between the germline ends. Germline V CDR1 and CDR2: LNHDA, SQIVND (reference sequence). CDR3 sequence: CASSILSGSDTQYF. The CDR3 DNA follows: TGTGCCAGTAGTATCCTGAGTGGATCGGATACGCAGTATTTT.

The CDR3 nucleotides read TGCGCCAGCAGCTCCGGTTCAGGATACTATGGCTACACCTTC. Translating it yields CASSSGSGYYGYTF. V usage is TRBV5-1 and J usage is TRBJ1-2; D ambiguous. Germline V gene data show CDR1 as SGHRS and CDR2 as YFSETQ. Trimming took 3 bases from V and 3 from J, leaving 12 bases between them. This CDR3 is built from 14 residues.

This chain links TRBV21-1 with TRBJ2-2; the table assigns TRBD2, which was not confirmed against the DNA. TRBV21-1 is termed a pseudogene. The CDR3 is 14 amino acids. CDR3 DNA sequence: TGTGCCAGCAGCCCTACCTCTAACACCGGGGAGCTGTTTTTT. Protein product: CASSPTSNTGELFF.

Here the CDR3 reads CASSEARAWTANTEAFF. The CDR3 nucleotides are TGTGCCAGCAGTGAAGCCCGGGCATGGACAGCGAACACTGAAGCTTTCTTT. J is TRBJ1-1 and V is TRBV2, with D possibly being TRBD1 (6 bases). Germline lookup yields CDR1 SNHLY and CDR2 FYNNEI. Trimming shortened V by 0 bases and J by 1 base, and 15 bases separated the two germline ends. This CDR3 is built from 17 residues.

This clone is a singleton in its sample. CDR3 bases: TGCGCCAGCAGCTTGGCAGGGGGTAGCAATCAGCCCCAGCATTTT. Protein: CASSLAGGSNQPQHF. This chain joins TRBV5-1 and TRBJ1-5; TRBD1 aligns across 7 bases. Germline trimming cut 0 bases from V and 0 bases from J; bases unmatched to any gene: 0. Germline V lookup: CDR1 SGHRS, CDR2 YFSETQ. This CDR3 comprises 15 residues.

This rearrangement joins TRBV5-1 to TRBJ1-5; unclear D gene. The CDR3 runs to 14 residues. Looked up from germline, CDR1 is SGHRS and CDR2 is YFSETQ. Trimming stripped 4 bases from V and 3 bases from J, with 11 bases between. The CDR3 spells CASSPGSVNQPQHF. The DNA of the CDR3 is TGCGCCAGCAGCCCCGGGAGTGTCAATCAGCCCCAGCATTTT.

The rearrangement joins TRBV7-2 to TRBJ2-5, with 9 positions matching TRBD2. CDR1 SGHTA and CDR2 FQGNSA come from the germline V gene. V lost 5 bases, J lost 2 bases, and 6 bases stayed unmatched. This CDR3 is 15 amino acids long. The DNA of the CDR3 is TGTGCCAGCAGCATTTCAAGCGGGGGGCAAGAGACCCAGTACTTC. This translates into CASSISSGGQETQYF.

A few counts support this clone. This chain connects TRBV6-5 to TRBJ1-5; a weak D match, TRBD1 (6 bases). From germline, CDR1 is MNHEY and CDR2 SVGAGI. This CDR3 region has 12 residues. Trimming removed 7 bases from V and 9 bases from J, with 13 bases in between. DNA of the CDR3: TGTGCCAGCAACAGGGCCCAAGGGCCCCAGCATTTT. Encoded protein: CASNRAQGPQHF.

V and J are TRBV7-2 and TRBJ2-7; no definite D call. From germline, CDR1 is SGHTA and CDR2 FQGNSA. The V and J ends lost 5 bases and 7 bases respectively, with 9 bases between them. This CDR3 region has 11 residues. The CDR3 region is CASSPSWEQYF. Here the CDR3 DNA reads TGTGCCAGCAGCCCCTCCTGGGAGCAGTACTTC.